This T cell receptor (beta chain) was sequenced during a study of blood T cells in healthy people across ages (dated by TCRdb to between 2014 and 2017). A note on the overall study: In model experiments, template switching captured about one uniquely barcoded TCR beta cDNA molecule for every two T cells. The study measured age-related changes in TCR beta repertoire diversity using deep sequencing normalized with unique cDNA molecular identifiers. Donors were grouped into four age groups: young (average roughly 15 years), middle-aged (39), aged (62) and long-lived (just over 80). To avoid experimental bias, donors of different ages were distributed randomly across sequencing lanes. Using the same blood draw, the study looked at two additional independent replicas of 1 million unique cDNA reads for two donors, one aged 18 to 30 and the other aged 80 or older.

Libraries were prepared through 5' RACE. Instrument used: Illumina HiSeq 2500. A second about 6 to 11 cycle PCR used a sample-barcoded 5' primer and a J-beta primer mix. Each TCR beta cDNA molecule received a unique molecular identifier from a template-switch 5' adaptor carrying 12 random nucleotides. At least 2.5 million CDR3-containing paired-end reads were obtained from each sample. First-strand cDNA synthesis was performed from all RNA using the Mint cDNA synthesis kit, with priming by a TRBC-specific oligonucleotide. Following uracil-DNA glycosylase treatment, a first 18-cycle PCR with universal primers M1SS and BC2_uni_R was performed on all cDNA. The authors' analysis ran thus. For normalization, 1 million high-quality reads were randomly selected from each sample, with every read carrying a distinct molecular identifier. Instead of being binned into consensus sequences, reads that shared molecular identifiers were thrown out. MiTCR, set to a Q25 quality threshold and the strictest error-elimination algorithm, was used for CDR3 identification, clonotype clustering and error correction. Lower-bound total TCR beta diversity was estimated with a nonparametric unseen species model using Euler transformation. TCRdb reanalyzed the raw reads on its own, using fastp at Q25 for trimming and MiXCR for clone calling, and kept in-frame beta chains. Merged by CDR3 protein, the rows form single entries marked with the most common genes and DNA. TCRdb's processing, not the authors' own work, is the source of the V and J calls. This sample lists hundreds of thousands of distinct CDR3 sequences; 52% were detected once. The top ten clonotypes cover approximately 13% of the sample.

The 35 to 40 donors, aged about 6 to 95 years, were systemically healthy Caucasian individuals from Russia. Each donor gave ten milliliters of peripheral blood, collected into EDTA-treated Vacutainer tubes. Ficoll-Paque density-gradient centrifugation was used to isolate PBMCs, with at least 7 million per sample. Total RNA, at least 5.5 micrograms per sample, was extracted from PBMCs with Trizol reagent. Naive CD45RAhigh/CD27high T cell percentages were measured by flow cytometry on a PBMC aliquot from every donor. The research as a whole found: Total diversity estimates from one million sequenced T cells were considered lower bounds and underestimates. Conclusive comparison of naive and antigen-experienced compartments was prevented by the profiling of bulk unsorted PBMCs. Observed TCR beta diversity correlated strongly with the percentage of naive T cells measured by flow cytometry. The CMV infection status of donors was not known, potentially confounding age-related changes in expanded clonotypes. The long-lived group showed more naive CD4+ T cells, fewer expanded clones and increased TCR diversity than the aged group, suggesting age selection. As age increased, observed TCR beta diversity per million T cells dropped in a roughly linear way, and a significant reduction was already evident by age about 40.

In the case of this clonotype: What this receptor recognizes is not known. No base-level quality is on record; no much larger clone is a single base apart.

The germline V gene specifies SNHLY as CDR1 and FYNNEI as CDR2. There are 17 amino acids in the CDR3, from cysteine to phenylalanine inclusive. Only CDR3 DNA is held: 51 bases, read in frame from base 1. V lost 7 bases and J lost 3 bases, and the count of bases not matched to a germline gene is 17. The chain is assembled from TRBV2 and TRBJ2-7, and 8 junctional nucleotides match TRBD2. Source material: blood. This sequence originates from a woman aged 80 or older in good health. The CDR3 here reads CASKTGGPVLADYEQYF. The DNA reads TGTGCCAGCAAAACCGGGGGACCGGTACTAGCGGACTACGAGCAGTACTTC.